A single sample is the source of the 18 T cell receptor beta chains below, sequenced in a study of neoadjuvant anti-PD-1 for oral cavity cancer. Clones were sequenced by immunoSEQ multiplex PCR, and TCRdb holds only the in-frame ones, with some missing. The table lists 30,000 to 40,000 clones, just under 90% of them singletons, with about 4% in the top ten. Sequenced material: PBMCs, taken before nivolumab (anti-PD-1) treatment. The receptors shown here come from a person aged 35-80 years with oral cavity squamous cell carcinoma.

This chain uses TRBV9 with TRBJ2-2; perhaps TRBD2 as D (5 bases). There are 13 residues in the CDR3. Between the trimmed V and J ends, which lost 3 bases and 7 bases, there was a span of 10 bases. Germline lookup yields CDR1 SGDLS and CDR2 YYNGEE. Written as DNA, the CDR3 is TGTGCCAGCAGCGGAGGGCGGCACGGGGAGCTGTTTTTT. Translating gives CASSGGRHGELFF.

This sequence joins TRBV6-1 and TRBJ1-2, with a weak D call TRBD1 (5 bases). Between the trimmed V and J ends, which lost 8 bases and 7 bases, there was a span of 17 bases. CDR3 length: 13 amino acids. Germline values: CDR1 MNHNS, CDR2 SASEGT. The CDR3 here is CASVDNQGGGYTF. The CDR3 region has the DNA TGTGCCAGCGTCGACAATCAGGGCGGTGGCTACACCTTC.

J is TRBJ2-1 and V is TRBV11-3, with D possibly being TRBD1 (6 bases). Looked up from germline, CDR1 is SGHNT and CDR2 is YENEEA. The length of the CDR3 is 17 residues. V was cut by 1 base and J by 0 bases, with 13 bases left in between. This chain's CDR3 is CASSLGGTMSSYNEQFF. CDR3 nucleotide sequence: TGTGCCAGCAGCTTAGGAGGGACAATGAGCTCCTACAATGAGCAGTTCTTC.

This chain uses TRBV6-5 with TRBJ1-3; D is perhaps TRBD1 (5 bases). V was clipped by 6 bases and J by 0 bases, with 9 bases between them. The CDR3 contains 14 residues. Germline assignment: CDR1 MNHEY and CDR2 SVGAGI. The CDR3 region is CASRRTSSGNTIYF. The CDR3 DNA sequence: TGTGCCAGCAGGAGGACAAGCTCTGGAAACACCATATATTTT.

This sequence joins TRBV7-9 and TRBJ2-5; the D gene could be TRBD1 or TRBD2 (7 bases each). The germline V gene has CDR1 SEHNR and CDR2 FQNEAQ (reference sequence). V was shortened by 5 bases and J by 2 bases, with 12 bases between the two germline ends. The CDR3 loop spans 14 amino acids. This CDR3 reads CASSSGTAQETQYF. For the CDR3, the DNA is TGTGCCAGCAGCAGCGGGACAGCACAAGAGACCCAGTACTTC. Full variable domain (missing parts from reference TRBV7-9 and TRBJ2-5): DTGVSQNPRHKITKRGQNVTFRCDPISEHNRLYWYRQTLGQGPEFLTYFQNEAQLEKSRLLSDRFSAERPKGSFSTLEIQRTEQGDSAMYLCASSSGTAQETQYFGPGTRLLVL.

This rearrangement joins TRBV7-2 to TRBJ1-2; D is unclear. This CDR3 region has 13 residues. V lost 5 bases to trimming and J lost 5 bases, with 12 bases between them. Germline CDR1 reads SGHTA; CDR2 reads FQGNSA. The CDR3 region is CASSEGLFYGYTF. Written as DNA, the CDR3 is TGTGCCAGCAGCGAGGGTCTTTTTTATGGCTACACCTTC.

J is TRBJ1-4 and V is TRBV10-2; 7 bases are a match to TRBD1. CDR1 WSHSY and CDR2 SAAADI come from the germline V gene. The CDR3 contains 17 residues. V dropped 0 bases and J dropped 5; count of bases not matched to a gene: 9. CDR3 DNA: TGCGCCAGCAGTGAGTCCCAGGGGGGCCCCTGGAATGAAAAACTGTTTTTT. Protein: CASSESQGGPWNEKLFF.

This clone has only a few counts. The chain links TRBV11-2 to TRBJ2-3, with a possible D match to TRBD1 (5 bases). Germline CDR1 reads SGHAT; CDR2 reads FQNNGV. V lost 1 base and J 9 bases, leaving 17 bases between the germline ends. This CDR3 spans 15 amino acids. CDR3 nucleotide sequence: TGTGCCAGCAGCTTAGGGTGGCAGGGTCAAGAAACGCAGTATTTT. Translated: CASSLGWQGQETQYF.

The chain has TRBV6-5 and TRBJ2-3; a weak D match, TRBD2 (5 bases). This CDR3 has 14 amino acids. Per germline, CDR1 MNHEY and CDR2 SVGAGI. V gave up 10 bases and J gave up 6 bases, with 20 bases separating them. Here the CDR3 DNA reads TGTGCCACCGCGGCGGGCCCCACGGAGGATACGCAGTATTTT. It specifies CATAAGPTEDTQYF.

The CDR3 DNA reads as TGCGCCAGCAGCCAAGAGATCCTGGGACAGGTGAATTCACCCCTCCACTTT. It codes for CASSQEILGQVNSPLHF. The rearrangement joins TRBV4-1 to TRBJ1-6, with 8 bases lining up with TRBD1. The V and J ends lost 0 bases and 7 bases, in that order; junction bases with no gene match: 8. The germline gives CDR1 MGHRA, CDR2 YSYEKL. The CDR3 runs 17 residues.

This chain uses TRBV2 with TRBJ1-2; the D gene is possibly TRBD1 (6 bases). Germline V gene lookup returns CDR1 SNHLY and CDR2 FYNNEI. The CDR3 sequence is 12 residues long. V gave up 9 bases and J gave up 8 bases, with 16 bases separating them. The CDR3 DNA reads as TGTGCCAGAGATACAGGGTTCGGAGGCTACACCTTC. Its translation: CARDTGFGGYTF.

The chain employs TRBV7-2 and TRBJ1-2; the D gene is possibly TRBD1 (6 bases). V gave up 1 base and J gave up 1 base, with 7 bases separating them. This CDR3 has 14 amino acids. Germline V CDR1 and CDR2: SGHTA, FQGNSA. The CDR3: CASSLGGGNYGYTF. CDR3 DNA sequence: TGTGCCAGCAGCTTAGGAGGGGGTAACTATGGCTACACCTTC.

The chain employs TRBV9 and TRBJ2-3; 7 bases agree with TRBD2. Losses at the gene ends were 3 bases for V and 1 base for J; bases not matched to a gene: 5. The germline V gene has CDR1 SGDLS and CDR2 YYNGEE. The CDR3 covers 15 residues. The CDR3: CASSATSVGTDTQYF. Written as DNA, the CDR3 is TGTGCCAGCAGCGCAACTAGCGTGGGCACAGATACGCAGTATTTT.

V is TRBV10-3 and J is TRBJ2-7, with D maybe TRBD2 (5 bases). V dropped 4 bases and J dropped 1 base, with 14 bases sitting between them. This CDR3 region has 15 residues. Germline assignment: CDR1 ENHRY and CDR2 SYGVKD. CDR3 loop: CAISGGLTGSYEQYF. CDR3 sequence (DNA): TGTGCCATCAGTGGGGGTCTAACGGGGTCCTACGAGCAGTACTTC.

CDR3 DNA: TGTGCCAGCAGCTCCCATCGGACGGCGGATACTAACTATGGCTACACCTTC. Protein sequence: CASSSHRTADTNYGYTF. The chain carries TRBV7-9 and TRBJ1-2; unclear D gene. Germline CDR1 SEHNR, CDR2 FQNEAQ (reference sequence). The CDR3 runs to 17 residues. The V end lost 4 bases, the J end lost 0 bases, and 18 bases lay between the germline ends.

This chain uses TRBV10-3 with TRBJ2-3; D is unclear. The CDR3 is 15 amino acids. Germline CDR1 and CDR2: ENHRY and SYGVKD. The V and J ends lost 3 bases and 1 base respectively, with 11 bases between them. The CDR3 nucleotides read TGTGCCATCAGTGACTTAGGCTGGGGCACAGATACGCAGTATTTT. It specifies CAISDLGWGTDTQYF.

The chain couples TRBV25-1 to TRBJ2-7; no clear D. Germline CDR1 is MGHDK and CDR2 is SYGVNS. The CDR3 spans 14 residues. Trimming left V 6 bases short and J 6 bases short, with 18 bases between. CDR3 in amino acids: CASSPTGTLGEQYF. CDR3 in DNA: TGTGCCAGCAGCCCCACCGGCACCCTCGGCGAGCAGTACTTC.

The V and J genes are TRBV7-9 and TRBJ2-2; TRBD1 matches at 7 bases. This CDR3 region has 15 residues. CDR1 and CDR2 (germline): SEHNR, FQNEAQ (reference sequence). V shed 5 bases and J 2 bases; nucleotides not matched to a gene: 5. CDR3 sequence (DNA): TGTGCCAGCAGCGAAAGGACAGGCAACACCGGGGAGCTGTTTTTT. Encoded protein: CASSERTGNTGELFF.